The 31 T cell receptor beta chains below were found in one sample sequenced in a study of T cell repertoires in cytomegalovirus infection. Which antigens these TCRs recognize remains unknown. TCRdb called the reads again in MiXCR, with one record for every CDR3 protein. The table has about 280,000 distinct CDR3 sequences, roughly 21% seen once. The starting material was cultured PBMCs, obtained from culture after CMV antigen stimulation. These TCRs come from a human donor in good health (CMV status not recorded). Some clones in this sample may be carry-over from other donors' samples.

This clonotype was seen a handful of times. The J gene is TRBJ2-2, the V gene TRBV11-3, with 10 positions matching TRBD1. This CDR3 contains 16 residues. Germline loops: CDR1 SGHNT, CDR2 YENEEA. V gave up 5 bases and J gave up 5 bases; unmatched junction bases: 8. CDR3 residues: CASSEWDRGGTGELFF. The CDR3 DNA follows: TGTGCCAGCAGCGAATGGGACAGGGGAGGGACCGGGGAGCTGTTTTTT.

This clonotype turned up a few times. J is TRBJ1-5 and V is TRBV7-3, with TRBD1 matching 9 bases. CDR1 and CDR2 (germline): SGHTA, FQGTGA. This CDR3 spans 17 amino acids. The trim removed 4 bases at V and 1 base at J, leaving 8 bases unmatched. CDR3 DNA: TGTGCCAGCAGCTACTCTACCGGGACAGGGAGCAATCAGCCCCAGCATTTT. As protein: CASSYSTGTGSNQPQHF.

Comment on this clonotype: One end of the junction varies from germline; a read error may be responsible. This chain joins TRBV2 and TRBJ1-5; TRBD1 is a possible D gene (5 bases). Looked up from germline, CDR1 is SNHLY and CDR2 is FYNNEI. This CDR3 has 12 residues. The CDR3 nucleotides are TGTGCCAGCAAAGAGGTGGGGCAGCCCCAGCGTTTT. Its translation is CASKEVGQPQRF.

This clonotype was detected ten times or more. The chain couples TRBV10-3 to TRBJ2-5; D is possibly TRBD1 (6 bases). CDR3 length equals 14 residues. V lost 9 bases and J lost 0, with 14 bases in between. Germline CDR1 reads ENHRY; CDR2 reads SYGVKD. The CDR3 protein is CAMAGTQHQETQYF. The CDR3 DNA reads TGTGCCATGGCAGGGACACAGCACCAAGAGACCCAGTACTTC.

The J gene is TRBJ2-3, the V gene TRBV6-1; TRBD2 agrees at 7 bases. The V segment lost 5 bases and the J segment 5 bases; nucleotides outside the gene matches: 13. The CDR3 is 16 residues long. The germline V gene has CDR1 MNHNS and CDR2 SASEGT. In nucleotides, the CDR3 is TGTGCCAGCAGTCCCCGCTTCGGGAGGATGGGAGATACGCAGTATTTT. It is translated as CASSPRFGRMGDTQYF.

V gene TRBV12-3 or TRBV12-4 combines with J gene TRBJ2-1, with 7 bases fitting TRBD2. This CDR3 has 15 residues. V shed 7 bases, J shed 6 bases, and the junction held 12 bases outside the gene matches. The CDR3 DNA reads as TGTGCCAGCACCTCTGGACTAGGGGAAGGCAATGAGCAGTTCTTC. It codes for CASTSGLGEGNEQFF.

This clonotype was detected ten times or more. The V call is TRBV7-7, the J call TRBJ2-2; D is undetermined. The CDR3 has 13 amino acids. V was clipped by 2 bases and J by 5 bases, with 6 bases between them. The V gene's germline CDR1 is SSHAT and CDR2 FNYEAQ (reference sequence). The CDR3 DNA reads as TGTGCCAGCAGCTTAAAAGGAACCGGGGAGCTGTTTTTT. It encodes CASSLKGTGELFF.

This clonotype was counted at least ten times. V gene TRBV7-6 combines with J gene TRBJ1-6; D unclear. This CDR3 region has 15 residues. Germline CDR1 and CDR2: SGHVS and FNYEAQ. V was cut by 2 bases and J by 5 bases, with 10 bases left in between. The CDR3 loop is CASSLRGPDNSPLHF. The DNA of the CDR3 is TGTGCCAGCAGCTTACGGGGTCCGGATAATTCACCCCTCCACTTT.

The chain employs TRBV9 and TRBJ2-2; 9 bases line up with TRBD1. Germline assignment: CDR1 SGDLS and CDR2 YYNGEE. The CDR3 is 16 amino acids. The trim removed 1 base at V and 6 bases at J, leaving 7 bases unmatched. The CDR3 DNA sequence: TGTGCCAGCAGCGTACCGGGACAGGGAGTAGCCGGGGAGCTGTTTTTT. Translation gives CASSVPGQGVAGELFF.

CDR3 region: CATSDWGPSGGTRRHEQFF. Here the CDR3 DNA reads TGTGCCACCAGTGATTGGGGCCCTTCGGGAGGGACTCGAAGGCATGAGCAGTTCTTC. The genes are TRBV24-1 and TRBJ2-1, with TRBD2 matching over 8 bases. J lost 8 bases, V lost 2 bases, and 19 bases had no gene match. This CDR3 has 19 amino acids. Germline-derived CDR1 and CDR2 are KGHDR and SFDVKD.

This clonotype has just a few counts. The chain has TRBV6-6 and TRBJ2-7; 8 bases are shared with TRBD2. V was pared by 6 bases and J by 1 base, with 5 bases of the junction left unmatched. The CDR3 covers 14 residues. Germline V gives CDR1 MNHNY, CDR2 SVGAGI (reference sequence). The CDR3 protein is CASRSGGRSYEQYV. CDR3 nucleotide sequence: TGTGCCAGCAGGTCGGGCGGGAGGTCCTACGAGCAGTACGTC.

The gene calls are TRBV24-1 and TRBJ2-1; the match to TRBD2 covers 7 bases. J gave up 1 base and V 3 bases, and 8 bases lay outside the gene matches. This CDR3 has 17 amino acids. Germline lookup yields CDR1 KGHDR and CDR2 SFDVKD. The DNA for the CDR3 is TGTGCCACCAGTGATCCTATAGCGGGCAGGTCCTACAATGAGCAGTTCTTC. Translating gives CATSDPIAGRSYNEQFF.

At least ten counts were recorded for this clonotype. Here the CDR3 DNA reads TGTGCCAGCAGCCCCAGAGCGGGGTATGAAGCTTTCTTT. This sequence encodes CASSPRAGYEAFF. The gene calls are TRBV7-2 and TRBJ1-1; D remains unclear. Germline CDR1 reads SGHTA; CDR2 reads FQGNSA. There are 13 residues in the CDR3. V was shortened by 5 bases and J by 7 bases, with 14 bases between the two germline ends.

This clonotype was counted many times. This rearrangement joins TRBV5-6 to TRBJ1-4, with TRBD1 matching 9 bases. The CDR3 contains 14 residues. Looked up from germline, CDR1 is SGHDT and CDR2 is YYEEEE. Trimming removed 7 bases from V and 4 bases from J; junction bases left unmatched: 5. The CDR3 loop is CASRRDRVNEKLFF. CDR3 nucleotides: TGTGCCAGCCGCCGGGACAGGGTTAATGAAAAACTGTTTTTT. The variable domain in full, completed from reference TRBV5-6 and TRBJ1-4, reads DAGVTQSPTHLIKTRGQQVTLRCSPKSGHDTVSWYQQALGQGPQFIFQYYEEEERQRGNFPDRFSGHQFPNYSSELNVNALLLGDSALYLCASRRDRVNEKLFFGSGTQLSVL.

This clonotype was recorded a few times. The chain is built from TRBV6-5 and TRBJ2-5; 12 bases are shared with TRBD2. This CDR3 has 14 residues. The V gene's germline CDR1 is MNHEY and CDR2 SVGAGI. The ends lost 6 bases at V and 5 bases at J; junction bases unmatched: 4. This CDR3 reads CASRRTSGMETQYF. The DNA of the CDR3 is TGTGCCAGCAGGAGGACTAGCGGGATGGAGACCCAGTACTTC.

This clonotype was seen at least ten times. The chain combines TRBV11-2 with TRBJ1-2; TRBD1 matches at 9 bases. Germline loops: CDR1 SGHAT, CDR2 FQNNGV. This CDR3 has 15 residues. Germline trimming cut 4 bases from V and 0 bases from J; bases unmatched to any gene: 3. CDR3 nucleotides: TGTGCCAGCAGCTCGTACAGGGGGCCTAACTATGGCTACACCTTC. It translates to CASSSYRGPNYGYTF. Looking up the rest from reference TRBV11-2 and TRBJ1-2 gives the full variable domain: EAGVAQSPRYKIIEKRQSVAFWCNPISGHATLYWYQQILGQGPKLLIQFQNNGVVDDSQLPKDRFSAERLKGVDSTLKIQPAKLEDSAVYLCASSSYRGPNYGYTFGSGTRLTVV.

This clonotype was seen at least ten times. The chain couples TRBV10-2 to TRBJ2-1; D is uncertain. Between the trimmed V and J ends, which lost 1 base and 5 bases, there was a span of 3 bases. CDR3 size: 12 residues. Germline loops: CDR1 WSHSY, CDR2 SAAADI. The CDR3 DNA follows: TGCGCCAGCAGTGAGTTCAACAATGAGCAGTTCTTC. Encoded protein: CASSEFNNEQFF.

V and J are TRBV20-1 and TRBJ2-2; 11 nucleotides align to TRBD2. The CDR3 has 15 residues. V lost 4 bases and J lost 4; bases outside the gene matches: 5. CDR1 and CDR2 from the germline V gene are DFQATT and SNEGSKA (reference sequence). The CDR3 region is CSAITSGRGTGELFF. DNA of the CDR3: TGCAGTGCTATTACTAGCGGGAGAGGCACCGGGGAGCTGTTTTTT.

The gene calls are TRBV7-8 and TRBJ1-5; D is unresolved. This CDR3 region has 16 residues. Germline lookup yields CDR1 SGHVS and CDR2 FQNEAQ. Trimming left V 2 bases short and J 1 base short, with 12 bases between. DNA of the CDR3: TGTGCCAGCAGCTTATCACAGACAATCAGCAATCAGCCCCAGCATTTT. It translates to CASSLSQTISNQPQHF.

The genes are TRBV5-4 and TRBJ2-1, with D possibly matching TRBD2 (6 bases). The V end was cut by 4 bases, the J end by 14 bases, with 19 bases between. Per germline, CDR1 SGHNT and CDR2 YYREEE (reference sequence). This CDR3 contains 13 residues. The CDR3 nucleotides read TGTGCCAGCAGCCCCACTGGCGGGGTCCGAGAGTTCTTC. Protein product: CASSPTGGVREFF. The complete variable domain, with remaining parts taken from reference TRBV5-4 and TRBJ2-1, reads ETGVTQSPTHLIKTRGQQVTLRCSSQSGHNTVSWYQQALGQGPQFIFQYYREEENGRGNFPPRFSGLQFPNYSSELNVNALELDDSALYLCASSPTGGVREFFGPGTRLTVL.

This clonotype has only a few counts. The CDR3 region is CASSSPGGSSYEQYF. In nucleotides, the CDR3 is TGTGCCAGCAGCTCCCCAGGCGGAAGCTCCTACGAGCAGTACTTC. The rearrangement uses TRBV7-8 and TRBJ2-7, with D unclear. From germline, CDR1 is SGHVS and CDR2 FQNEAQ. The CDR3 is made up of 15 amino acids. The V and J ends lost 4 bases and 0 bases respectively, with 13 bases between them. Drawing the rest from reference TRBV7-8 and TRBJ2-7, the complete variable domain is GAGVSQSPRYKVAKRGQDVALRCDPISGHVSLFWYQQALGQGPEFLTYFQNEAQLDKSGLPSDRFFAERPEGSVSTLKIQRTQQEDSAVYLCASSSPGGSSYEQYFGPGTRLTVT.

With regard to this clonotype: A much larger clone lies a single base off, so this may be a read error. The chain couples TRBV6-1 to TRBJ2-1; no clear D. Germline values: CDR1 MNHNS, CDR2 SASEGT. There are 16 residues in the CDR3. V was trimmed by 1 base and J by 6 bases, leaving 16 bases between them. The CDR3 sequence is CASSEELTWVGNEQFF. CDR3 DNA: TGTGCCAGCAGTGAAGAATTAACTTGGGTGGGCAATGAGCAGTTCTTC.

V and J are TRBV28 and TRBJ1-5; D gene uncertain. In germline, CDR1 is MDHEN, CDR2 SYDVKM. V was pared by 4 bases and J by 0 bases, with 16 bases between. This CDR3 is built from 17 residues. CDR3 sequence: CASSSKGRTYSNQPQHF. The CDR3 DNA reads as TGTGCCAGCAGTTCCAAGGGTCGGACCTATAGCAATCAGCCCCAGCATTTT.

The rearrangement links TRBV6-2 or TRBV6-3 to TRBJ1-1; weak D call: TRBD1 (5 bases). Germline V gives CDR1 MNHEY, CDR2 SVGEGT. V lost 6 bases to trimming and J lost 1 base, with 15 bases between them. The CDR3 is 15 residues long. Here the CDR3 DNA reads TGTGCCAGCAGACCAATAGGGACCGCGAACACTGAAGCTTTCTTT. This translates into CASRPIGTANTEAFF.

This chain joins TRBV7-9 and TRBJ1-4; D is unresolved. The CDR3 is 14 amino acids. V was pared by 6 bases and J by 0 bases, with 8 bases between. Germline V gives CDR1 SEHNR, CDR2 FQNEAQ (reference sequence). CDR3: CASRKGATNEKLFF. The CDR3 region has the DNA TGTGCCAGCAGGAAGGGTGCAACTAATGAAAAACTGTTTTTT.

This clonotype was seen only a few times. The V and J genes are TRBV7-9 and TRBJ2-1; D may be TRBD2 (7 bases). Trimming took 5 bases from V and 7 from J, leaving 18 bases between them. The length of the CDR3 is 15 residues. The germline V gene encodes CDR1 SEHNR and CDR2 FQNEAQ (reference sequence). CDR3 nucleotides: TGTGCCAGCAGCGAGGACGGGGGGCCCTGGAATGAGCAGTTCTTC. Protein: CASSEDGGPWNEQFF.

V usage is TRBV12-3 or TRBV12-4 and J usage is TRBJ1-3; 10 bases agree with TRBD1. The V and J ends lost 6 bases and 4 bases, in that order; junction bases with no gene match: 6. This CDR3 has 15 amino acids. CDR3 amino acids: CASRPGTGVGNTIYF. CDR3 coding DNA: TGTGCCAGCAGACCCGGGACAGGGGTGGGAAACACCATATATTTT.

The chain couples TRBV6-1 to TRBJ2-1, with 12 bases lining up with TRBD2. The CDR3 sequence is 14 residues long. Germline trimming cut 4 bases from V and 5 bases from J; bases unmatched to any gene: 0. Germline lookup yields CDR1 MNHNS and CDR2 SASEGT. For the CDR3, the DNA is TGTGCCAGCAGTGGACTAGCGGGGGACAATGAGCAGTTCTTC. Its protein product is CASSGLAGDNEQFF.

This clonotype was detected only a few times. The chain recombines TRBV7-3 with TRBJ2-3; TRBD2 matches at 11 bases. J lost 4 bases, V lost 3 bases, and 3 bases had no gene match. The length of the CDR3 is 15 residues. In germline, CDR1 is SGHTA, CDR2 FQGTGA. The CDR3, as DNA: TGTGCCAGCAGCTTCCTAGCGGGAGGTCCAGATACGCAGTATTTT. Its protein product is CASSFLAGGPDTQYF.

DNA for the CDR3: TGTGCCACCAGCAGAGGGCAGGGCGATGGCTACACCTTC. Encoded protein: CATSRGQGDGYTF. The chain combines TRBV15 with TRBJ1-2, with D possibly being TRBD1 (5 bases). Trimming stripped 1 base from V and 6 bases from J, with 9 bases between. This CDR3 is built from 13 residues. Germline V lookup: CDR1 LNHNV, CDR2 YYDKDF (reference sequence). Full variable domain (remainder filled in from reference TRBV15 and TRBJ1-2): DAMVIQNPRYQVTQFGKPVTLSCSQTLNHNVMYWYQQKSSQAPKLLFHYYDKDFNNEADTPDNFQSRRPNTSFCFLDIRSPGLGDTAMYLCATSRGQGDGYTFGSGTRLTVV.

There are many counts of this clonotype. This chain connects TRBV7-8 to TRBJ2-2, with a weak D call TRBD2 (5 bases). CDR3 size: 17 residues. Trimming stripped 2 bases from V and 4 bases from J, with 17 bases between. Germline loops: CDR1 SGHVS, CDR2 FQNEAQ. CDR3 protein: CASSLRIASTSTGELFF. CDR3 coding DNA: TGTGCCAGCAGCTTAAGAATCGCGTCTACTAGCACCGGGGAGCTGTTTTTT.